These 31 T cell receptor beta chains were sequenced from one sample in a study of glioma-infiltrating T cells. Using RNA template, CDR3s of TCR alpha and beta were amplified with iRepertoire arm-PCR. TCRdb ran MiXCR on the multiplex PCR reads and lists one entry per CDR3 protein. The sample includes under 200,000 distinct CDR3 sequences, around 40% of them seen just once. Sequencing was performed on glioma tissue, nonneoplastic brain tissue, or PBMCs (not recorded which). All receptors come from a human donor with low-grade glioma or glioblastoma, undergoing nonglioma brain surgery, or in good health (not recorded which).

This clonotype was seen ten or more times. V usage is TRBV20-1 and J usage is TRBJ1-5; 7 nucleotides align to TRBD1. This CDR3 region has 13 residues. V gave up 5 bases and J gave up 4 bases; unmatched junction bases: 5. CDR1 and CDR2 from the germline V gene are DFQATT and SNEGSKA (reference sequence). The CDR3 coding sequence is TGCAGTGCTTACAGGGGCGAAAATCAGCCCCAGCATTTT. Residues: CSAYRGENQPQHF.

This clonotype was observed a few times. The V and J genes are TRBV7-9 and TRBJ2-5; 14 positions agree with TRBD2. The CDR3 is 18 amino acids. Looked up from germline, CDR1 is SEHNR and CDR2 is FQNEAQ (reference sequence). Trimming at V came to 5 bases and at J to 2 bases, leaving 10 bases not matched to a gene. This CDR3 reads CASSPPSRTSGRQETQYF. The DNA for the CDR3 is TGTGCCAGCAGCCCACCATCCAGGACTAGCGGGAGGCAAGAGACCCAGTACTTC.

The V and J genes are TRBV19 and TRBJ1-1; D gene ambiguous. This CDR3 comprises 12 residues. Germline-derived CDR1 and CDR2 are LNHDA and SQIVND (reference sequence). V dropped 5 bases and J dropped 8 bases, with 12 bases sitting between them. The DNA for the CDR3 is TGTGCCAGTAGTTCCGGACGTAAAGAAGCTTTCTTT. It codes for CASSSGRKEAFF.

Comments on this clonotype: This may be a read error: a much more frequent sequence differs by one nucleotide. The J gene is TRBJ1-1, the V gene TRBV6-1; D gene uncertain. CDR3 size: 13 residues. Germline V gene lookup returns CDR1 MNHNS and CDR2 SASEGT. The CDR3 reads CAISGEVGTKAFF. The CDR3 region has the DNA TGTGCCATCAGTGGGGAGGTTGGTACTAAAGCTTTCTTT.

CDR3 sequence: CASSLRAATFNEQYF. CDR3 sequence (DNA): TGTGCCAGCAGCTTACGGGCAGCCACGTTTAATGAGCAGTACTTC. The V and J genes are TRBV6-1 and TRBJ2-7; no clear D gene. This CDR3 is built from 15 residues. V gave up 6 bases and J gave up 7 bases, with 22 bases separating them. CDR1 and CDR2 (germline): MNHNS, SASEGT.

Remarks on this clonotype: It may be a read error: a sequence one base away is much more abundant. The genes are TRBV10-1 and TRBJ2-7, with TRBD2 as a possible D gene (6 bases). Between the trimmed V and J ends, which lost 4 bases and 7 bases, there was a span of 20 bases. The CDR3 extends over 15 amino acids. Germline CDR1 and CDR2: WNHNN and SYGVQD (reference sequence). The chain's CDR3 is CASSGGRTSNEEQYF. CDR3 coding DNA: TGCGCCAGCAGTGGGGGACGAACTAGCAATGAAGAGCAGTACTTC.

This clonotype was counted ten times or more. V usage is TRBV27 and J usage is TRBJ1-2, with 8 positions matching TRBD1. V lost 5 bases to trimming and J lost 4 bases; unmatched junction nucleotides: 6. This CDR3 spans 14 amino acids. Germline loops: CDR1 MNHEY, CDR2 SMNVEV (reference sequence). In DNA form, the CDR3 reads TGTGCCAGCAGTAGGACAGGGATCATCTATGGCTACACCTTC. Amino acid sequence: CASSRTGIIYGYTF.

This clonotype was counted ten times or more. The chain joins TRBV27 to TRBJ2-1, with 7 bases identical to TRBD1. CDR1 and CDR2 (germline): MNHEY, SMNVEV (reference sequence). The CDR3 totals 12 residues. The trim removed 8 bases at V and 6 bases at J, leaving 4 bases unmatched. CDR3 in DNA: TGTGCCAGCCGCAGACAGGGCAATGAGCAGTTCTTC. The encoded protein is CASRRQGNEQFF.

With regard to this clonotype: The CDR3 end shows no conserved phenylalanine or tryptophan, and so a read error is likely. The CDR3 protein is CASSYLPREEQYY. Here the CDR3 DNA reads TGTGCCAGCAGTTACCTCCCTAGGGAAGAGCAGTACTAC. The genes are TRBV10-3 and TRBJ2-7; D unresolved. The germline CDR1 and CDR2 sequences are ENHRY and SYGVKD. This CDR3 spans 13 amino acids.

In its sample, this clonotype was seen a few times. The chain recombines TRBV2 with TRBJ1-4, with TRBD1 matching over 8 bases. V lost 8 bases to trimming and J lost 6 bases; unmatched junction nucleotides: 11. This CDR3 comprises 15 residues. The germline CDR1 and CDR2 sequences are SNHLY and FYNNEI. CDR3 nucleotides: TGTGCCAGCGGAAACGACAGGGGAGGACATGAAAAACTGTTTTTT. This sequence encodes CASGNDRGGHEKLFF.

In its sample, this clonotype was seen once. This chain uses TRBV30 with TRBJ1-1; no firm D call. Germline CDR1 is GTSNPN and CDR2 is SVGIG (reference sequence). With 4 bases removed from V and 0 bases from J, the gap between germline ends came to 6 bases. This CDR3 has 12 amino acids. As DNA, the CDR3 is TGTGCCTGGACGAAGATGAACACTGAAGCTTTCTTT. Amino acid sequence: CAWTKMNTEAFF.

This chain connects TRBV5-4 to TRBJ2-7; possibly TRBD2 for D (6 bases). The CDR3 sequence is 13 residues long. The V end was cut by 3 bases, the J end by 6 bases, with 13 bases between. Germline CDR1 and CDR2: SGHNT and YYREEE (reference sequence). CDR3 nucleotides: TGTGCCAGCAGCTGGGCGGGGCTGGGCGAGCAGTACTTC. Translated: CASSWAGLGEQYF.

This clonotype was counted only a few times. The chain employs TRBV5-1 and TRBJ2-7; tentative D call: TRBD1 (7 bases). The CDR3 loop spans 14 amino acids. Trimming removed 4 bases at V and 0 bases at J, with 11 bases between. Germline assignment: CDR1 SGHRS and CDR2 YFSETQ. The CDR3 DNA follows: TGCGCCAGCAGCAGGGGGGACAGCTCCTACGAGCAGTACTTC. This gives the protein CASSRGDSSYEQYF.

With regard to this clonotype: A much larger clone sits a single nucleotide away, making a read error possible. This CDR3 reads CARSLGLETQYF. The CDR3 region has the DNA TGTGCCAGAAGCTTAGGGTTGGAGACCCAGTACTTC. The chain links TRBV7-9 to TRBJ2-5, with D hard to call. CDR3 length equals 12 residues. The germline V gene encodes CDR1 SEHNR and CDR2 FQNEAQ (reference sequence).

In this sample, this clonotype turned up a few times. The chain employs TRBV5-1 and TRBJ2-1; TRBD2 aligns across 10 bases. The CDR3 consists of 17 residues. Germline V gene data show CDR1 as SGHRS and CDR2 as YFSETQ. J gave up 5 bases and V 3 bases, and 11 bases lay outside the gene matches. The CDR3 reads CASSWLPGLASDNEQFF. CDR3 sequence (DNA): TGCGCCAGCAGCTGGTTACCGGGACTAGCGTCCGACAATGAGCAGTTCTTC.

V gene TRBV29-1 combines with J gene TRBJ2-5; D tentatively fits TRBD1 or TRBD2 (5 bases each). The CDR3 runs to 11 residues. Per the germline V gene, CDR1 is SQVTM and CDR2 is ANQGSEA. The ends were cut back, 8 bases at V and 6 bases at J, with 13 bases in the middle. This CDR3 is CSLMWGQTQYF. For the CDR3, the DNA is TGCAGCCTCATGTGGGGACAGACCCAGTACTTC.

This chain connects TRBV10-3 to TRBJ1-3; D is unresolved. Trimming cost V 6 bases and J 0 bases, with 12 bases left between them. There are 15 residues in the CDR3. CDR1 is ENHRY and CDR2 is SYGVKD in the germline V gene. CDR3 in DNA: TGTGCCATCAGAGCCGGTCCGGGCTCTGGAAACACCATATATTTT. Translating it yields CAIRAGPGSGNTIYF.

Comments on this clonotype: Since a much larger clone is just one base distant, this may be a read error. This chain joins TRBV7-2 and TRBJ1-1; D is ambiguous. Germline values: CDR1 SGHTA, CDR2 FQGNSA. The CDR3 runs to 13 residues. The CDR3 coding sequence is TGTGCCAGCAGGGAACAGTTGAACACTGAAGCTTTATTT. This codes for CASREQLNTEALF.

The chain couples TRBV2 to TRBJ2-7; 7 nucleotides match TRBD1. The V segment lost 7 bases and the J segment 5 bases; nucleotides outside the gene matches: 14. The CDR3 runs to 15 residues. The germline gives CDR1 SNHLY, CDR2 FYNNEI. The DNA for the CDR3 is TGTGCCAGCACCTTCCCCTCGGGACAGATCAACGAGCAGTACTTC. Its protein is CASTFPSGQINEQYF.

This clonotype was counted at least ten times. The J gene is TRBJ2-3, the V gene TRBV7-2; D ambiguous. The germline V gene encodes CDR1 SGHTA and CDR2 FQGNSA. The V gene lost 1 base and the J gene lost 2 bases, with 13 bases spanning the gap. The length of the CDR3 is 16 residues. CDR3 sequence (DNA): TGTGCCAGCAGCTTAGACTACCAGTTGAACACAGATACGCAGTATTTT. Its protein product is CASSLDYQLNTDTQYF.

V is TRBV12-3 or TRBV12-4 and J is TRBJ2-5; 7 nucleotides align to TRBD2. There are 18 residues in the CDR3. V lost 5 bases and J lost 4; bases outside the gene matches: 19. CDR3 protein: CASSPGLDRALVGETQYF. In DNA, the CDR3 is TGTGCCAGCAGTCCAGGACTAGACCGGGCCTTAGTGGGAGAGACCCAGTACTTC.

As to this clonotype: A much larger clonotype is one base distant, so this may be a read error. The chain employs TRBV28 and TRBJ1-5; D not certain. Looked up from germline, CDR1 is MDHEN and CDR2 is SYDVKM. Trimming shortened V by 5 bases and J by 3 bases, and 11 bases separated the two germline ends. This CDR3 comprises 14 residues. The CDR3 bases are TGTGCCAGCAGTCCTCGGTACACCAATCAGCCCCAGCATTTT. Amino acids: CASSPRYTNQPQHF.

This clonotype was picked up many times. CDR3 in DNA: TGTGCCAGCAGCAAAAACCCTAGCAATCAGCCCCAGCATTTT. The encoded protein is CASSKNPSNQPQHF. V usage is TRBV3-1 and J usage is TRBJ1-5, with D hard to call. The CDR3 has 14 residues. Trimming removed 5 bases at V and 0 bases at J, with 8 bases between. Germline V gene data show CDR1 as LGHDT and CDR2 as YNNKEL (reference sequence).

Remarks on this clonotype: Given a much more abundant clone one base away, this may be a read error. The V call is TRBV28, the J call TRBJ2-5; D is perhaps TRBD1 or TRBD2 (5 bases each). The CDR3 contains 12 residues. Germline CDR1 reads MDHEN; CDR2 reads SYDVKM. Trimming left V 8 bases short and J 2 bases short, with 9 bases between. CDR3 region: CASEGKQETQYF. As DNA, the CDR3 is TGTGCCAGCGAGGGGAAACAAGAGACCCAGTACTTC.

Of note for this clonotype: This sequence may be a read error, since a much larger clone differs from it by one base. The chain has TRBV24-1 and TRBJ1-5, with D hard to call. The germline gives CDR1 KGHDR, CDR2 SFDVKD. The CDR3 consists of 14 residues. CDR3: CATRHFLGNQPHHF. As DNA, the CDR3 is TGTGCCACAAGACATTTCCTCGGCAATCAGCCCCATCATTTT.

There are a few counts of this clonotype. This rearrangement joins TRBV5-1 to TRBJ2-3, with TRBD2 matching 10 bases. Losses at the gene ends were 4 bases for V and 6 bases for J; bases not matched to a gene: 5. The CDR3 extends over 14 amino acids. The germline V gene has CDR1 SGHRS and CDR2 YFSETQ. The CDR3 nucleotides read TGCGCCAGCAGCCCTCTAGCGGGAGTTGATACGCAGTATTTT. It specifies CASSPLAGVDTQYF. Combining the CDR3 with reference TRBV5-1 and TRBJ2-3 gives the whole variable domain KAGVTQTPRYLIKTRGQQVTLSCSPISGHRSVSWYQQTPGQGLQFLFEYFSETQRNKGNFPGRFSGRQFSNSRSEMNVSTLELGDSALYLCASSPLAGVDTQYFGPGTRLTVL.

With respect to this clonotype: A much larger clone lies one base from this, so it may be a read error. The V call is TRBV5-4, the J call TRBJ2-7; 9 bases are a match to TRBD2. This CDR3 is built from 15 residues. V dropped 8 bases and J dropped 4; count of bases not matched to a gene: 13. The germline CDR1 and CDR2 sequences are SGHNT and YYREEE (reference sequence). The chain's CDR3 is CASTPSGVGDYEQYF. Written as DNA, the CDR3 is TGTGCCAGTACCCCTAGCGGGGTTGGCGATTACGAGCAGTACTTC.

This clonotype has at least ten counts. This chain joins TRBV28 and TRBJ1-5; D is ambiguous. The CDR3 sequence is 13 residues long. Germline V CDR1 and CDR2: MDHEN, SYDVKM. Deletions cut 6 bases from V and 10 bases from J, with 16 bases between. The chain's CDR3 is CASSRSDLPPQHF. CDR3 in DNA: TGTGCCAGCAGCCGCTCGGACCTTCCCCCCCAGCATTTT.

Ten or more counts support this clonotype. This chain links TRBV6-6 with TRBJ2-2; a weak D match, TRBD1 (5 bases). Germline CDR1 reads MNHNY; CDR2 reads SVGAGI (reference sequence). Deletions cut 0 bases from V and 5 bases from J, with 10 bases between. CDR3 length: 15 amino acids. The CDR3 protein is CASSYSATGTGELFF. For the CDR3, the DNA is TGTGCCAGCAGTTACTCGGCTACAGGAACCGGGGAGCTGTTTTTT.

This clonotype was counted once. The V gene is TRBV5-6, the J gene TRBJ2-1; D assignment may be TRBD1 or TRBD2 (5 bases each). The V and J ends lost 4 bases and 1 base respectively, with 12 bases between them. The CDR3 spans 15 residues. Germline values: CDR1 SGHDT, CDR2 YYEEEE. Here the CDR3 DNA reads TGTGCCAGCAGCGTACGGGGCCTATCCTACAATGAGCAGTTCTTC. It yields the protein CASSVRGLSYNEQFF.

Remarks on this clonotype: This may come from a read error, since a much larger clone is one base off. This chain uses TRBV24-1 with TRBJ1-1, with D perhaps matching TRBD1 (6 bases). V was pared by 4 bases and J by 7 bases, with 15 bases between. Per germline, CDR1 KGHDR and CDR2 SFDVKD. The CDR3 spans 14 residues. CDR3 bases: TGTGCCACCAGTGACTCACAGGGACTTAGTGAAGCTTTCTTT. It translates to CATSDSQGLSEAFF.